These T cell receptor beta chains were read from a single sample in a study of blood T cell repertoires in COVID-19. Only in-frame clones appear in the TCRdb table, and some are missing; sequencing was by immunoSEQ multiplex PCR. The sample shows 100,000 to 150,000 clones, approximately 74% of them seen only once. The sample was peripheral blood. These receptors all come from a man older than 75 with COVID-19, enrolled during active disease. Both conserved end residues are part of each CDR3. The order of the fields is clone size, V gene, J gene, D gene, CDR3 DNA, CDR3 protein. A D gene is named only where the DNA matches it firmly. Some rows have no size entry. The others give once, few or many, or a class for an expanded clone.

>few|TRBV10-3|TRBJ1-4|NA
TGTGCCATCAGTGATGACTATGAAAAACTGTTTTTT
CAISDDYEKLFF
>NA|TRBV25-1|TRBJ2-6|NA
TGTGCCAGCAGTGATCTAGGTTCCGCTGGGGCCAACGTCCTGACTTTC
CASSDLGSAGANVLTF
>NA|TRBV21-1|TRBJ1-3|NA
TGTGCCAGCAGCACAAAAACAGTCCGCCCTTGCTTTGGAAACACCATATATTTT
CASSTKTVRPCFGNTIYF
>once|TRBV28|TRBJ2-3|NA
TGTGCCAGCAGTCCGGGAGTGGCAGGAATATCAGATACGCAGTATTTT
CASSPGVAGISDTQYF
>NA|TRBV18|TRBJ2-7|TRBD2
TGTGCCAGCTGCGAAGGGCGGGAGGCTACCTACGAGCAGTACTTC
CASCEGREATYEQYF
>NA|TRBV6-1|TRBJ1-2|NA
TGTGCCAGCAGTGAAGCGCTGGCAGGGAGGGGAGGAAACTATGGCTACACCTTC
CASSEALAGRGGNYGYTF
>few|TRBV5-1|TRBJ1-3|NA
TGCGCCAGCAGCTTTGAGGGATCTGGAAACACCATATATTTT
CASSFEGSGNTIYF
>NA|TRBV6-5|TRBJ2-6|TRBD1
TGTGCCAGCAGACAGGGGGCGGCTGGGGCCAACGTCCTGACTTTC
CASRQGAAGANVLTF
>NA|TRBV27|TRBJ1-4|NA
TGTGCCAGCAGTTTATTTCCGGGGGGCACTGAAAAACTGTTTTTT
CASSLFPGGTEKLFF
>NA|TRBV28|TRBJ2-5|TRBD2
TGTGCCAGCAGTTTCAATGAGGGAGGGAGGGAGACCCAGTACTTC
CASSFNEGGRETQYF
>NA|TRBV2|TRBJ1-2|TRBD1
TGTGCCAGCAGTGTAAGGGACAGCTATGGCTACACCTTC
CASSVRDSYGYTF
>NA|TRBV12-5|TRBJ2-7|TRBD1
TGTGCTAGTGGTTTTTCCGTGAAGGGACAGGAAACCTACGAGCAGTACTTC
CASGFSVKGQETYEQYF
>few|TRBV27|TRBJ1-6|NA
TGTGCCAGCAGTTTACGGGGGGACCGTCTCTCCTATAATTCACCCCTCCACTTT
CASSLRGDRLSYNSPLHF
>once|TRBV6-6|TRBJ2-7|NA
TGTGCCTCCGCCGGAGAGACGAGGAACGAGCAGTACTTC
CASAGETRNEQYF
>NA|TRBV6-6|TRBJ2-1|TRBD2
TGTGCCAGCAGTTTCGGGACTAGCGGAGATGAGGAGCAGTTCTTC
CASSFGTSGDEEQFF
>NA|TRBV7-9|TRBJ2-2|NA
TGTGCCAGCACCCCTTGGAGCACGAACACCGGGGAGCTGTTTTTT
CASTPWSTNTGELFF
>few|TRBV19|TRBJ2-2|TRBD2
TGTGCCAGTAGTATAGGGGGGCCTACTAGCGGGAGGAACACCGGGGAGCTGTTTTTT
CASSIGGPTSGRNTGELFF
>NA|TRBV5-1|TRBJ2-5|TRBD1
TGCGCCAGCAGCCAGGGACAGGGGGAATGGGAGACCCAGTACTTC
CASSQGQGEWETQYF
>NA|TRBV24-1|TRBJ2-1|TRBD2
TGTGCCACCAGTGATCCCAGCGGGAGCTTCTACAATGAGCAGTTCTTC
CATSDPSGSFYNEQFF
>NA|TRBV7-2|TRBJ1-5|TRBD1
TGTGCCAGCAGCTTCGGACAGGGCAATCAGCCCCAGCATTTT
CASSFGQGNQPQHF
>NA|TRBV7-3|TRBJ1-1|NA
TGTGCCAGCAGCCCGTTCAGCGGGACTGAAGCTTTCTTT
CASSPFSGTEAFF
>once|TRBV6-5|TRBJ1-5|NA
TGTGCCAGCAGTCCCGCAGGGATCAATCAGCCCCAGCATTTT
CASSPAGINQPQHF
>many|TRBV19|TRBJ1-5|NA
TGTGCCAGTTCGAGGGGGTGGGACCAGCCCCAGCATTTT
CASSRGWDQPQHF
>NA|TRBV5-1|TRBJ1-2|TRBD1
TGCGCCAGCAGCTTGGACGTCGCAGGGGGAAACTATGGCTACACCTTC
CASSLDVAGGNYGYTF
>few|TRBV11-2|TRBJ2-1|TRBD1
TGTGCCAGCAGCTTAGGGACAGGCTCCTACAATGAGCAGTTCTTC
CASSLGTGSYNEQFF
>NA|TRBV7-3|TRBJ2-7|TRBD2
TGTGCCAGCAGCCCGACTAGCGGGAGGGACGGAGGGGAGCAGTACTTC
CASSPTSGRDGGEQYF